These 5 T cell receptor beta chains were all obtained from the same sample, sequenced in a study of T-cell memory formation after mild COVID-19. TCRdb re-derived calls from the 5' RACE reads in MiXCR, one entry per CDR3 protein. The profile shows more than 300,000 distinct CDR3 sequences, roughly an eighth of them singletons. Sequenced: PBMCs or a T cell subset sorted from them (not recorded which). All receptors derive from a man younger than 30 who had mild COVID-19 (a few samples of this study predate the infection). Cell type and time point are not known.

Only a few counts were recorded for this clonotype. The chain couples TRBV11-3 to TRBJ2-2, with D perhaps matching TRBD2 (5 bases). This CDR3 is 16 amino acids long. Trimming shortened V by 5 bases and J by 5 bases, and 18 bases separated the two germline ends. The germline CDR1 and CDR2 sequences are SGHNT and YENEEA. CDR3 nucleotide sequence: TGTGCCAGCAGCCACGGGGAAGCCGCCTTTACCGGGGAGCTGTTTTTT. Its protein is CASSHGEAAFTGELFF.

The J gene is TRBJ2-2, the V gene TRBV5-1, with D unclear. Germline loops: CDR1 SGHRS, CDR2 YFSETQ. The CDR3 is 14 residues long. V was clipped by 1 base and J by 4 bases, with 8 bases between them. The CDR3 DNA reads TGCGCCAGCAGCTTGCCCAGGTCCACCGGGGAGCTGTTTTTT. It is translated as CASSLPRSTGELFF.

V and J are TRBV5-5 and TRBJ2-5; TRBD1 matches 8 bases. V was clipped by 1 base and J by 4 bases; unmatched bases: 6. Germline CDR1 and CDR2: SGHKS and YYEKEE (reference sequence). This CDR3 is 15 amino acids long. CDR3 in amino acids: CASSLTGQEGETQYF. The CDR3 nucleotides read TGTGCCAGCAGCTTGACGGGACAGGAGGGAGAGACCCAGTACTTC.

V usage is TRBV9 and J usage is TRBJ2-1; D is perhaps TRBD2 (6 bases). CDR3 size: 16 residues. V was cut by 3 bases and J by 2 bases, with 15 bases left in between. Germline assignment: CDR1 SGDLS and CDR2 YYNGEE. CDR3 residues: CASSGQGGAAYNEQFF. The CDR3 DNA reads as TGTGCCAGCAGCGGGCAAGGAGGGGCGGCCTACAATGAGCAGTTCTTC.

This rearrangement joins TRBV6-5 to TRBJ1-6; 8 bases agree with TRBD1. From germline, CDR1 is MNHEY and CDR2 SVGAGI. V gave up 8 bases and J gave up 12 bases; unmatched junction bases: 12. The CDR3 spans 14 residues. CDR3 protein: CASRGQGAVGPLHF. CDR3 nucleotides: TGTGCCAGCCGGGGGCAGGGGGCAGTTGGACCCCTCCACTTT.